Detailed here is one TCR beta chain. This clonotype was counted at least ten times. The antigen it recognizes is unknown. One base away there is no much larger clone; base qualities are not given. Libraries were made using PCR. Sequencing was performed on an Illumina HiSeq 2500. To normalize quantification of the TCRbeta repertoire, the TCR libraries were built with molecular barcoding that relied on unique molecular identifiers. TCRdb reran the public reads through fastp at Q25 and MiXCR, keeping productive beta chains. CDR3 protein duplicates are merged, each entry listing the most common genes and DNA. Here the sample has around 450,000 distinct CDR3 sequences; more than 9% occur a single time. Around 2.2% of the sample is held by the ten biggest clonotypes. The data originate from a study of T-cell reconstitution after alpha-beta-depleted transplantation in children (dated by TCRdb to the mid-2010s). At the level of the whole study: Using TCR repertoire profiling, the study followed T-cell immune reconstitution in a quantitative way in children after TCRalphabeta/CD19-depleted allogeneic hematopoietic cell transplantation. General findings and caveats noted by the study authors: The apparently early alphabetaT-cell count recovery about two months after transplant was reportedly dependent on only several hundred rapidly expanded clones derived from non-depleted graft cells. In some patients, high TCRbeta diversity at day 60 was attributed to recipient T cells and intrathymic progenitors that had survived conditioning. The frequencies of hyperexpanded clones fell over the following months, and after one year, T-cell counts and TCRbeta diversity were mostly attributed to newly produced T cells.

What this sample's treatment or condition label stands for: allogeneic hematopoietic cell transplantation with graft depleted of TCRalphabeta T cells and CD19 B cells. The children who served as transplant recipients had been given grafts of TCRalphabeta/CD19-depleted allogeneic hematopoietic cells. The origin of this receptor is a child aged 2-9 years with inherited bone marrow failure, due to receive a stem cell transplant. Sequences were derived from PBMCs, sampled before TCRalphabeta/CD19-depleted stem cell transplant.

The nucleotide sequence reads as follows: TGTGCCAGCAGCTTCGGGACAGGGGTCAACGAGCAGTACTTC. Its translation is CASSFGTGVNEQYF. The chain was built from TRBV7-8 and TRBJ2-7, with 10 middle bases fitting TRBD1. Spanning cysteine to phenylalanine, the CDR3 consists of 14 amino acids. Just CDR3 DNA is preserved here, 42 bases in frame from base 1. Clipping removes 3 bases from V and 5 bases from J, with 4 as the unmatched junction base count. CDR1 and CDR2 are drawn from the germline V gene: SGHVS, FQNEAQ.